This passage covers 21 T cell receptor beta chains from one sample sequenced in a study of naive and memory T cell subsets. An equimolar mix of two oligonucleotides served as the beta constant-region primer for TRBC1 and TRBC2. TCRdb processed the UMI-ligation and nested PCR reads anew with MiXCR; each CDR3 protein has one entry. The sample records 140,000 to 150,000 distinct CDR3 sequences, approximately 15% being singletons. The sequencing input was naive CD4+ T cells from blood. Every receptor here comes from a human donor in good health.

This clonotype was detected only a few times. The chain has TRBV6-5 and TRBJ2-3, with D maybe TRBD2 (6 bases). The ends were cut back, 2 bases at V and 3 bases at J, with 12 bases in the middle. This CDR3 is built from 15 residues. Germline CDR1 is MNHEY and CDR2 is SVGAGI. The CDR3 sequence is CASSYRGKTTDTQYF. The CDR3, as DNA: TGTGCCAGCAGTTACCGGGGGAAGACGACAGATACGCAGTATTTT.

The chain couples TRBV7-9 to TRBJ2-2; perhaps TRBD2 as D (5 bases). Germline V gives CDR1 SEHNR, CDR2 FQNEAQ (reference sequence). This CDR3 is 15 amino acids long. The V end was cut by 2 bases, the J end by 4 bases, with 11 bases between. The CDR3 DNA sequence: TGTGCCAGCAGCTTAAGGCCGGGGTTCACCGGGGAGCTGTTTTTT. It yields the protein CASSLRPGFTGELFF.

This clonotype was found a few times. The gene calls are TRBV6-1 and TRBJ1-1; D remains ambiguous. The germline CDR1 and CDR2 sequences are MNHNS and SASEGT. The CDR3 consists of 12 residues. V was pared by 7 bases and J by 10 bases, with 16 bases between. The CDR3 DNA sequence: TGTGCCAGCACTCTTCAGACCGCCCCAGCTTTCTTT. It encodes CASTLQTAPAFF.

This clonotype was found a few times. V usage is TRBV7-9 and J usage is TRBJ1-1, with D perhaps matching TRBD1 (6 bases). The ends were cut back, 4 bases at V and 4 bases at J, with 10 bases in the middle. The CDR3 extends over 13 amino acids. Germline V gives CDR1 SEHNR, CDR2 FQNEAQ (reference sequence). The DNA of the CDR3 is TGTGCCAGCAGCTACAGGGAGATCACTGAAGCTTTCTTT. Translation gives CASSYREITEAFF.

This clonotype appeared a few times. This chain joins TRBV10-3 and TRBJ2-1, with 9 bases fitting TRBD2. Germline assignment: CDR1 ENHRY and CDR2 SYGVKD. The ends lost 3 bases at V and 1 base at J; junction bases unmatched: 4. The CDR3 totals 16 residues. The CDR3 DNA follows: TGTGCCATCAGTGATGATAGCGGGAGATCCTACAATGAGCAGTTCTTC. Residues: CAISDDSGRSYNEQFF.

V and J are TRBV5-1 and TRBJ1-1, with TRBD1 matching over 10 bases. The CDR3 length is 14 residues. The V gene end was trimmed by 6 bases and the J gene end by 3 bases; junction bases not matched to a gene: 5. Germline assignment: CDR1 SGHRS and CDR2 YFSETQ. This CDR3 reads CASNKGQGDTEAFF. The CDR3 DNA reads TGCGCCAGCAACAAAGGACAGGGGGACACTGAAGCTTTCTTT.

The chain is built from TRBV24-1 and TRBJ2-5, with D perhaps matching TRBD2 (6 bases). V dropped 4 bases and J dropped 5 bases, with 19 bases sitting between them. From germline, CDR1 is KGHDR and CDR2 SFDVKD. This CDR3 spans 16 amino acids. CDR3 in DNA: TGTGCCACCAGTGACCTCGGACTAAGATGTCGGGAGACCCAGTACTTC. Protein: CATSDLGLRCRETQYF.

The chain joins TRBV24-1 to TRBJ2-1; D may be TRBD1 (6 bases). V was pared by 4 bases and J by 2 bases, with 17 bases between. CDR3 length: 17 residues. Looked up from germline, CDR1 is KGHDR and CDR2 is SFDVKD. CDR3 DNA: TGTGCCACCAGTGAACCAGGGGCGAGGACAGCCTACAATGAGCAGTTCTTC. Its protein product is CATSEPGARTAYNEQFF.

This chain joins TRBV19 and TRBJ1-5; no reliable D call. This CDR3 comprises 14 residues. Germline V gene lookup returns CDR1 LNHDA and CDR2 SQIVND (reference sequence). Between the trimmed V and J ends, which lost 3 bases and 0 bases, there was a span of 6 bases. In DNA form, the CDR3 reads TGTGCCAGTAGTATGCATCTTAGCAATCAGCCCCAGCATTTT. Its protein is CASSMHLSNQPQHF.

The table lists this clonotype with a few counts. The chain is built from TRBV27 and TRBJ1-5; D gene ambiguous. CDR1 and CDR2 from the germline V gene are MNHEY and SMNVEV (reference sequence). CDR3 length equals 13 residues. Trimming left V 6 bases short and J 7 bases short, with 13 bases between. The CDR3 protein is CASSRSVEQPQHF. CDR3 nucleotides: TGTGCCAGCAGCCGATCGGTAGAACAGCCCCAGCATTTT.

The genes are TRBV10-2 and TRBJ2-7; no clear D gene. The CDR3 is 10 residues long. Germline CDR1 and CDR2: WSHSY and SAAADI. The V end lost 8 bases, the J end lost 7 bases, and 9 bases lay between the germline ends. The CDR3 DNA sequence: TGCGCCAGCGGGTTCTCGGAGCAGTACTTC. Amino acid sequence: CASGFSEQYF.

This clonotype has only a few counts. J is TRBJ1-2 and V is TRBV20-1; TRBD1 agrees at 7 bases. The CDR3 has 11 residues. CDR1 is DFQATT, CDR2 SNEGSKA, per germline (reference sequence). The V gene end was trimmed by 5 bases and the J gene end by 7 bases; junction bases not matched to a gene: 4. This CDR3 reads CSAQGVSGYTF. The CDR3 nucleotides are TGCAGTGCTCAGGGGGTCTCTGGCTACACCTTC.

This clonotype occurred a few times. The V gene is TRBV5-4, the J gene TRBJ2-5; no definite D call. Germline CDR1 reads SGHNT; CDR2 reads YYREEE (reference sequence). Trimming took off 5 bases at V and 2 bases at J, with 16 bases between the two ends. The CDR3 is 15 residues long. CDR3: CASSPTDGRQETQYF. The CDR3 region has the DNA TGTGCCAGCAGTCCGACTGATGGGCGACAAGAGACCCAGTACTTC.

This clonotype was seen more than once but under ten times. The chain joins TRBV25-1 to TRBJ1-5; D is ambiguous. V lost 1 base and J lost 4, with 8 bases in between. There are 14 residues in the CDR3. Germline assignment: CDR1 MGHDK and CDR2 SYGVNS. The CDR3 sequence: CASSEWQSNQPQHF. The CDR3 DNA reads TGTGCCAGCAGTGAATGGCAGTCGAATCAGCCCCAGCATTTT.

The chain employs TRBV20-1 and TRBJ1-5, with 7 bases identical to TRBD1. The CDR3 runs 13 residues. The germline CDR1 and CDR2 sequences are DFQATT and SNEGSKA (reference sequence). J gave up 5 bases and V 3 bases, and 4 bases lay outside the gene matches. Written as DNA, the CDR3 is TGCAGTGCTAGCGGACAGGTTCATCAGCCCCAGCATTTT. Amino acids: CSASGQVHQPQHF.

This clonotype was seen a few times. The chain employs TRBV7-3 and TRBJ2-2; perhaps D is TRBD1 or TRBD2 (6 bases each). This CDR3 has 15 residues. The V gene lost 5 bases and the J gene lost 1 base, with 11 bases spanning the gap. Germline CDR1 reads SGHTA; CDR2 reads FQGTGA. CDR3 sequence (DNA): TGTGCCAGCAGCATGGGGGGCCTGAACACCGGGGAGCTGTTTTTT. Translation gives CASSMGGLNTGELFF.

In this sample, this clonotype turned up a few times. The chain is built from TRBV7-9 and TRBJ1-2, with D hard to call. V was clipped by 1 base and J by 4 bases, with 4 bases between them. There are 12 residues in the CDR3. Germline loops: CDR1 SEHNR, CDR2 FQNEAQ (reference sequence). This chain's CDR3 is CASSLESYGYTF. In DNA, the CDR3 is TGTGCCAGCAGCTTAGAAAGCTATGGCTACACCTTC.

V is TRBV4-3 and J is TRBJ2-1; D may correspond to TRBD1 or TRBD2 (5 bases each). V lost 0 bases, J lost 10 bases, and 19 bases lay in between. This CDR3 contains 16 residues. The germline CDR1 and CDR2 sequences are LGHNA and YSLEER. In DNA, the CDR3 is TGCGCCAGCAGCCAAGAGTCGAAGGGGACCGGGCAAGAGCAGTTCTTC. It specifies CASSQESKGTGQEQFF.

The chain couples TRBV3-1 to TRBJ2-3; no clear D gene. The CDR3 runs 18 residues. Germline V gene lookup returns CDR1 LGHDT and CDR2 YNNKEL (reference sequence). The V and J ends lost 3 bases and 3 bases respectively, with 22 bases between them. The CDR3 DNA reads TGTGCCAGCAGCCAGATGATCCCCGAAGACGGAACAACAGATACGCAGTATTTT. It is translated as CASSQMIPEDGTTDTQYF.

The rearrangement uses TRBV27 and TRBJ2-5; TRBD2 matches at 11 bases. The CDR3 loop spans 16 amino acids. Germline V gives CDR1 MNHEY, CDR2 SMNVEV (reference sequence). Germline trimming cut 6 bases from V and 3 bases from J; bases unmatched to any gene: 9. CDR3 residues: CASSRISGRAEETQYF. CDR3 DNA sequence: TGTGCCAGCAGCAGAATTAGCGGGAGGGCGGAAGAGACCCAGTACTTC.

The chain has TRBV29-1 and TRBJ2-3; 10 bases align to TRBD2. Germline V CDR1 and CDR2: SQVTM, ANQGSEA. This CDR3 has 15 amino acids. Trimming cost V 0 bases and J 4 bases; bases outside gene matches: 4. CDR3 DNA: TGCAGCGTTGAAGATTGGCTAGCGGGAGCAGATACGCAGTATTTT. Translated, it gives CSVEDWLAGADTQYF.